What follows are 6 T cell receptor beta chains derived from one specimen sequenced in a study of shared clonotypes between healthy human individuals. Measured with immunoSEQ multiplex PCR; TCRdb has only the in-frame clones, and not every one. The table lists 1,400,000 or so clones, roughly 98.5% of them singletons. Sequenced sample: naive CD4+ T cells sorted from blood. Documented subset: CD45RA+ positively selected. Receptors originate from a man younger than 45 in good health.

V and J are TRBV30 and TRBJ1-2; 8 bases match TRBD1. With 3 bases clipped from V and 10 bases from J, the junction kept 4 bases outside the gene matches. The CDR3 is 11 residues long. The germline V gene has CDR1 GTSNPN and CDR2 SVGIG (reference sequence). The CDR3 DNA sequence: TGTGCCTGGAGCCCAGGGGGCGACTACACCTTC. This gives the protein CAWSPGGDYTF.

The chain uses TRBV19 and TRBJ1-1; maybe TRBD1 (5 bases). Germline CDR1 is LNHDA and CDR2 is SQIVND (reference sequence). This CDR3 is 14 amino acids long. V shed 3 bases and J shed 8 bases, with 16 bases lying between them. CDR3 loop: CASSIPPPQGEAFF. Written as DNA, the CDR3 is TGTGCCAGTAGTATCCCCCCTCCCCAGGGAGAAGCTTTCTTT.

The V call is TRBV4-1, the J call TRBJ2-6; the match to TRBD1 covers 7 bases. Per germline, CDR1 MGHRA and CDR2 YSYEKL. The CDR3 has 16 amino acids. After removal of 8 bases from V and 2 bases from J, the junction contained 9 bases not matched to a gene. The CDR3 nucleotides are TGCGCCAGCGGTAATAGGGGGCGGACTGGGGCCAACGTCCTGACTTTC. Amino acids: CASGNRGRTGANVLTF.

The genes are TRBV5-1 and TRBJ2-6, with 9 bases fitting TRBD1. V was clipped by 0 bases and J by 2 bases; unmatched bases: 3. The CDR3 spans 17 residues. Germline-derived CDR1 and CDR2 are SGHRS and YFSETQ. Written as DNA, the CDR3 is TGCGCCAGCAGCTTGGAACAGGGGGCGGCTGGGGCCAACGTCCTGACTTTC. It codes for CASSLEQGAAGANVLTF.

V is TRBV9 and J is TRBJ1-5; 11 nucleotides align to TRBD1. The CDR3 runs to 17 residues. Germline loops: CDR1 SGDLS, CDR2 YYNGEE. V gave up 3 bases and J gave up 3 bases; unmatched junction bases: 8. Here the CDR3 DNA reads TGTGCCAGCAGCGCCACCCCGGACAGGGGGCACAATCAGCCCCAGCATTTT. Protein product: CASSATPDRGHNQPQHF.

V gene TRBV9 combines with J gene TRBJ2-1, with 7 bases lining up with TRBD2. V was pared by 0 bases and J by 3 bases, with 6 bases of the junction left unmatched. The germline V gene encodes CDR1 SGDLS and CDR2 YYNGEE. This CDR3 region has 16 residues. Here the CDR3 DNA reads TGTGCCAGCAGCGTAGCTGGCGGGGGAATCTACAATGAGCAGTTCTTC. Translated: CASSVAGGGIYNEQFF.